The 16 T cell receptor beta chains listed next were all sequenced from one sample in a study of blood T cell repertoires in COVID-19 (TCRdb year 2020). The library was prepared using the immunoSEQ multiplex PCR assay. TCRdb limited this immuneACCESS table to in-frame rearrangements with V and J called. A share of clones is missing; checked studies link under half to unresolved V genes, and the rest is unexplained. This sample comprises about 330,000 clones, roughly 86% of them detected only once. The ten largest clonotypes hold roughly 8.9% of the sample. Sequencing used peripheral blood. These receptor sequences come from a man younger than 45 with COVID-19, enrolled during active disease.

For this clone: Other nucleotide sequences in the sample specify the same CDR3. J is TRBJ2-7 and V is TRBV7-2; 13 bases are a match to TRBD2. The CDR3 loop spans 17 amino acids. Germline CDR1 and CDR2: SGHTA and FQGNSA. The V gene end was trimmed by 0 bases and the J gene end by 2 bases; junction bases not matched to a gene: 4. This CDR3 is CASSLAGLAGDPYEQYF. CDR3 coding DNA: TGTGCCAGCAGCTTAGCAGGACTAGCGGGGGACCCCTACGAGCAGTACTTC.

The rearrangement links TRBV19 to TRBJ1-5; 7 bases line up with TRBD1. Germline CDR1 reads LNHDA; CDR2 reads SQIVND (reference sequence). The CDR3 contains 16 residues. V was pared by 5 bases and J by 0 bases, with 7 bases of the junction left unmatched. The CDR3 DNA is TGTGCCAGTAGTGCCCGACAGGGCGTTAGCAATCAGCCCCAGCATTTT. It encodes CASSARQGVSNQPQHF.

The chain couples TRBV12-3 or TRBV12-4 to TRBJ1-2; D gene uncertain. The CDR3 contains 12 residues. Trimming took off 5 bases at V and 4 bases at J, with 8 bases between the two ends. The CDR3 sequence is CASSPWAYGYTF. The CDR3 nucleotides read TGTGCCAGCAGTCCTTGGGCCTATGGCTACACCTTC.

V is TRBV28 and J is TRBJ2-7, with D tentatively TRBD2 (6 bases). The germline V and J ends were trimmed by 5 bases and 2 bases, with 19 bases remaining between them. Germline V gene sequence: CDR1 MDHEN, CDR2 SYDVKM. This CDR3 spans 16 amino acids. The CDR3 is CASSPPRTTLTYEQYF. CDR3 in DNA: TGTGCCAGCAGTCCCCCCCGGACTACCTTAACCTACGAGCAGTACTTC.

The chain recombines TRBV4-3 with TRBJ2-7; D is uncertain. The CDR3 is made up of 14 amino acids. Per germline, CDR1 LGHNA and CDR2 YSLEER. Trimming stripped 0 bases from V and 2 bases from J, with 8 bases between. The CDR3 here is CASSQEPGAYEQYF. CDR3 nucleotide sequence: TGCGCCAGCAGCCAAGAGCCAGGCGCCTACGAGCAGTACTTC.

The rearrangement joins TRBV9 to TRBJ1-2, with 9 bases lining up with TRBD1. V trimming: 5 bases; J trimming: 2 bases; junction bases outside the gene matches: 7. Germline V CDR1 and CDR2: SGDLS, YYNGEE. This CDR3 region has 15 residues. CDR3: CASRGQGASNYGYTF. The CDR3 DNA reads TGTGCCAGCAGGGGACAGGGCGCATCAAACTATGGCTACACCTTC.

The chain links TRBV11-3 to TRBJ2-7; weak D call: TRBD1 (7 bases). The CDR3 spans 13 residues. Deletions cut 5 bases from V and 2 bases from J, with 10 bases between. From germline, CDR1 is SGHNT and CDR2 YENEEA. The CDR3 loop is CASSAGQTYEQYF. In nucleotides, the CDR3 is TGTGCCAGCAGCGCGGGACAGACCTACGAGCAGTACTTC. Drawing the rest from reference TRBV11-3 and TRBJ2-7, the complete variable domain is EAGVVQSPRYKIIEKKQPVAFWCNPISGHNTLYWYLQNLGQGPELLIRYENEEAVDDSQLPKDRFSAERLKGVDSTLKIQPAELGDSAVYLCASSAGQTYEQYFGPGTRLTVT.

The chain uses TRBV7-3 and TRBJ1-2; 8 nucleotides align to TRBD1. V lost 5 bases, J lost 3 bases, and 5 bases stayed unmatched. Germline V CDR1 and CDR2: SGHTA, FQGTGA. This CDR3 is 14 amino acids long. DNA of the CDR3: TGTGCCAGCAGCCCCGGGACAGGTGACTATGGCTACACCTTC. This gives the protein CASSPGTGDYGYTF.

This chain links TRBV7-9 with TRBJ2-3; a weak D match, TRBD2 (6 bases). Between the trimmed V and J ends, which lost 5 bases and 5 bases, there was a span of 20 bases. From germline, CDR1 is SEHNR and CDR2 FQNEAQ (reference sequence). This CDR3 has 16 amino acids. The CDR3 reads CASSQHNGGNQDTQYF. The CDR3 DNA is TGTGCCAGCAGCCAACATAATGGCGGGAATCAAGATACGCAGTATTTT.

This clone has only one observation. Compared with germline, one end of the junction differs, possibly owing to a read error. The chain is built from TRBV7-3 and TRBJ1-2; 9 bases match TRBD1. CDR3 length: 15 amino acids. Germline V lookup: CDR1 SGHTA, CDR2 FQGTGA. CDR3 coding DNA: TGTGCCAGCAGCCTAACAGGGGGCGCTTTGTATGGCTACACCTTC. This sequence encodes CASSLTGGALYGYTF.

The chain employs TRBV19 and TRBJ2-3, with 8 bases identical to TRBD1. The length of the CDR3 is 15 residues. The V segment lost 6 bases and the J segment 0 bases; nucleotides outside the gene matches: 5. Germline-derived CDR1 and CDR2 are LNHDA and SQIVND (reference sequence). The CDR3, as DNA: TGTGCCAGTAGAACCGGACAGGGAAGCACAGATACGCAGTATTTT. Its translation: CASRTGQGSTDTQYF.

The sample holds one count of this clone. V is TRBV4-3 and J is TRBJ1-2; 9 bases fit TRBD1. Germline-derived CDR1 and CDR2 are LGHNA and YSLEER. Germline trimming cut 1 base from V and 4 bases from J; bases unmatched to any gene: 10. The CDR3 is 17 residues long. The CDR3 here is CASSQAVGGQGPYGYTF. The CDR3 DNA follows: TGCGCCAGCAGCCAAGCCGTTGGGGGACAGGGCCCCTATGGCTACACCTTC.

Remarks on this clone: A much larger clone is a single base away; this may be a read error. The chain employs TRBV6-2 or TRBV6-3 and TRBJ2-7; possible D gene TRBD1, 5 bases. V was shortened by 4 bases and J by 1 base, with 5 bases between the two germline ends. From germline, CDR1 is MNHEY and CDR2 SVGEGT. The CDR3 runs to 12 residues. This CDR3 is CASSSGSYEQYF. The DNA of the CDR3 is TGTGCCAGCAGTTCAGGGTCCTACGAGCAGTACTTC.

Details on this clone: Other DNA sequences in the same sample also yield this CDR3. This chain joins TRBV18 and TRBJ1-1; 9 positions match TRBD1. The V gene end was trimmed by 3 bases and the J gene end by 1 base; junction bases not matched to a gene: 0. This CDR3 is built from 14 residues. Looked up from germline, CDR1 is KGHSH and CDR2 is LQKENI. CDR3 sequence: CASSPGQGNTEAFF. The CDR3 nucleotides read TGTGCCAGCTCACCGGGACAGGGGAACACTGAAGCTTTCTTT.

The chain joins TRBV18 to TRBJ2-1; 7 bases agree with TRBD2. Per the germline V gene, CDR1 is KGHSH and CDR2 is LQKENI. Trimming at V came to 2 bases and at J to 9 bases, leaving 4 bases not matched to a gene. This CDR3 is 13 amino acids long. The CDR3 DNA reads as TGTGCCAGCTCACCATGGGCGGGAGCTGAGCAGTTCTTC. This codes for CASSPWAGAEQFF.

J is TRBJ2-1 and V is TRBV28; 9 bases agree with TRBD2. Germline V gene lookup returns CDR1 MDHEN and CDR2 SYDVKM. J was trimmed by 7 bases and V by 6 bases; bases with no gene match: 7. The CDR3 length is 14 residues. The CDR3 reads CASRTGTSRNEQFF. DNA of the CDR3: TGTGCCAGCAGGACCGGGACTAGCCGAAATGAGCAGTTCTTC.